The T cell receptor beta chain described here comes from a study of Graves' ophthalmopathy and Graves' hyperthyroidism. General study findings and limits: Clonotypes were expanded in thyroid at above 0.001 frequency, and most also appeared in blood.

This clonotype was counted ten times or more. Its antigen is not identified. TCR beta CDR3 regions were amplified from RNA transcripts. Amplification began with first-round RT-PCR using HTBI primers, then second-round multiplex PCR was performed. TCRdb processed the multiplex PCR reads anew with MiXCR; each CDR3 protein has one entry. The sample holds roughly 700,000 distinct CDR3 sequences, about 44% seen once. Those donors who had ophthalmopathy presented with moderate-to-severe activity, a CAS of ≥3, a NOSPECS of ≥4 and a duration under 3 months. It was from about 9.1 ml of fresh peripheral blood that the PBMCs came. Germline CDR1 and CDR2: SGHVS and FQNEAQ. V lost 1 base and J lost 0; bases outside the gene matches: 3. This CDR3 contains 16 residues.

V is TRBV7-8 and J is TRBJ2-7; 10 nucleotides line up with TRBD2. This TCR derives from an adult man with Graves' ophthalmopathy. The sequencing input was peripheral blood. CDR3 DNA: TGTGCCAGCAGCTTAGTGGCTAGCGGGAGCTCCTACGAGCAGTACTTC. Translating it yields CASSLVASGSSYEQYF.